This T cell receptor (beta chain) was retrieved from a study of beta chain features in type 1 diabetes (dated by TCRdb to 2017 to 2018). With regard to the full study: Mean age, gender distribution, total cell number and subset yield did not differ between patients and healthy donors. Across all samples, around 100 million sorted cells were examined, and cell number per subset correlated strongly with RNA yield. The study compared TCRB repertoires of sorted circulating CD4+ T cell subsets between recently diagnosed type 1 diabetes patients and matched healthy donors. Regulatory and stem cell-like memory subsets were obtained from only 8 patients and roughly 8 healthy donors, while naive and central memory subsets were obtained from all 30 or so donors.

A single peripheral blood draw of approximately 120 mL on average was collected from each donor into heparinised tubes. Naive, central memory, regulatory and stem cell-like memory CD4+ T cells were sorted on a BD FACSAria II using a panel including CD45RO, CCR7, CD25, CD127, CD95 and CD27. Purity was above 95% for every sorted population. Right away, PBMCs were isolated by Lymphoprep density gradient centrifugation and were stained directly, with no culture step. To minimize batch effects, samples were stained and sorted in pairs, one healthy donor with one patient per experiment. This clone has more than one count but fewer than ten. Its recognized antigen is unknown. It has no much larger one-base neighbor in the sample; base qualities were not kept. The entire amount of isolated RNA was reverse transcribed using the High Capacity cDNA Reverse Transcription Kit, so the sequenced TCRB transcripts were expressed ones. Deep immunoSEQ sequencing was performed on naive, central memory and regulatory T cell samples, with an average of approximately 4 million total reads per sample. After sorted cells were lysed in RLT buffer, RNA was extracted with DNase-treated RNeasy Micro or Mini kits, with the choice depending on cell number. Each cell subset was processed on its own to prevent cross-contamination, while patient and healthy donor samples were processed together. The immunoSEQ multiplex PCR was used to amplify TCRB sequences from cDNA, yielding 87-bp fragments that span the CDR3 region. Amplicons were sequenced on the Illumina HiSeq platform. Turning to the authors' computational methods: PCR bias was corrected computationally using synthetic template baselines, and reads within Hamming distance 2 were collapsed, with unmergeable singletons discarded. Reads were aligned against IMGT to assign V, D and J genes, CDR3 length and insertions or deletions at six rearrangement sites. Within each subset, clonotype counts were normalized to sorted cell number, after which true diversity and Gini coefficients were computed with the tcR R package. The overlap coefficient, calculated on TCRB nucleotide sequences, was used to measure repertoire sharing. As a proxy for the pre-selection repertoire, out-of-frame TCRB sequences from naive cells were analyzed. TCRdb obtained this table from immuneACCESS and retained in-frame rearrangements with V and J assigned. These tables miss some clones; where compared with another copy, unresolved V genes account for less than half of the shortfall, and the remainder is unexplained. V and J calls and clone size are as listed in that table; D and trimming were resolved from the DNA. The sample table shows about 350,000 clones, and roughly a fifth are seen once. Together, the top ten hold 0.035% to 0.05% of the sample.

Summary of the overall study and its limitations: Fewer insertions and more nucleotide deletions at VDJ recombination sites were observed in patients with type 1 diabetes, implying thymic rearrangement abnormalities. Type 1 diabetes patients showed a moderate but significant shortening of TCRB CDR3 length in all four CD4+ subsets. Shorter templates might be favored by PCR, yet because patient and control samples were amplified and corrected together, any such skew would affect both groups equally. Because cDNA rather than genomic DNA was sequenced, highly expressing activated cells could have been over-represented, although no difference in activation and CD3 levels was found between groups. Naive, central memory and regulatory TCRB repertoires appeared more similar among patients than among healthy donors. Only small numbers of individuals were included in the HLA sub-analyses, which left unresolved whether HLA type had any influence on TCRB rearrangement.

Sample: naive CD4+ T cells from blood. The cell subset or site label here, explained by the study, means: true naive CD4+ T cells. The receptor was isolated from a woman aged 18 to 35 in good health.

For the CDR3, the sequence is CASTSRGGPEAFF. The nucleotide sequence reads as follows: TGTGCCAGCACCTCCCGGGGGGGGCCTGAAGCTTTCTTT. The sequence joins TRBV2 to TRBJ1-1, with TRBD1 perhaps the D gene, on 6 matching bases. For CDR1 and CDR2, the germline V gene lists SNHLY and FYNNEI. Trimming takes 7 bases from V and 6 bases from J, and the germline ends sit 15 bases apart. From the cysteine through the phenylalanine, the CDR3 covers 13 amino acids. Of all the DNA, just the CDR3 is kept, 39 bases in frame from base 1.